The 15 T cell receptor beta chains reported below all come from one sample, sequenced in a study of shared clonotypes between healthy human individuals. Sequenced by immunoSEQ multiplex PCR; TCRdb stores in-frame clones only, minus some. Here the sample spans around 500,000 clones, 70% to 80% being singletons. What was sequenced was PBMCs. The receptor set was obtained from a middle-aged woman in good health. Some clones in this sample may be carry-over from other donors' samples.

To note about this clone: The same CDR3 arises from other DNA sequences in this sample as well. The CDR3 DNA is TGTGCCAGTAGTATTCAGGGAACAGATACGCAGTATTTT. It translates to CASSIQGTDTQYF. This chain connects TRBV19 to TRBJ2-3; D possibly corresponds to TRBD1 (5 bases). The CDR3 runs to 13 residues. Per germline, CDR1 LNHDA and CDR2 SQIVND (reference sequence). V was pared by 3 bases and J by 3 bases, with 7 bases between.

The rearrangement uses TRBV5-6 and TRBJ2-5, with 7 bases lining up with TRBD2. V gave up 4 bases and J gave up 5 bases; unmatched junction bases: 8. This CDR3 spans 14 amino acids. Germline V gene lookup returns CDR1 SGHDT and CDR2 YYEEEE. The CDR3 reads CASSTSGIWETQYF. As DNA, the CDR3 is TGTGCCAGCAGCACCAGCGGGATCTGGGAGACCCAGTACTTC. Full variable domain (rest looked up from reference TRBV5-6 and TRBJ2-5): DAGVTQSPTHLIKTRGQQVTLRCSPKSGHDTVSWYQQALGQGPQFIFQYYEEEERQRGNFPDRFSGHQFPNYSSELNVNALLLGDSALYLCASSTSGIWETQYFGPGTRLLVL.

The genes are TRBV11-2 and TRBJ2-7; 12 bases agree with TRBD2. The ends lost 1 base at V and 3 bases at J; junction bases unmatched: 7. CDR1 is SGHAT and CDR2 is FQNNGV in the germline V gene. This CDR3 comprises 17 residues. The CDR3 loop reads CASSLGPPTSGSYEQYF. The CDR3 DNA is TGTGCCAGCAGCTTAGGACCCCCGACTAGCGGGAGCTACGAGCAGTACTTC.

At least ten counts were recorded for this clone. The chain uses TRBV28 and TRBJ2-2; tentative D call: TRBD2 (5 bases). The CDR3 loop spans 15 amino acids. Trimming removed 4 bases from V and 7 bases from J, with 16 bases in between. Germline CDR1 and CDR2: MDHEN and SYDVKM. The CDR3 loop is CASSSRQLGLGELFF. CDR3 nucleotides: TGTGCCAGCAGTTCGAGACAACTCGGACTCGGGGAGCTGTTTTTT.

This clone was counted at least ten times. The chain couples TRBV5-1 to TRBJ1-1, with TRBD1 matching over 8 bases. The V and J ends lost 4 bases and 0 bases, in that order; junction bases with no gene match: 5. The CDR3 consists of 15 residues. Germline-derived CDR1 and CDR2 are SGHRS and YFSETQ. CDR3 DNA: TGCGCCAGCAGCGTAAGACAGGGGTTGAACACTGAAGCTTTCTTT. Amino acids: CASSVRQGLNTEAFF.

The CDR3 region is CASSGKAARETQYF. As DNA, the CDR3 is TGTGCCAGCAGCGGGAAGGCGGCTAGAGAGACCCAGTACTTC. The chain carries TRBV5-4 and TRBJ2-5; D gene ambiguous. The V end was cut by 4 bases, the J end by 4 bases, with 14 bases between. Germline V gene lookup returns CDR1 SGHNT and CDR2 YYREEE (reference sequence). The CDR3 runs 14 residues.

This rearrangement joins TRBV6-1 to TRBJ2-4, with 12 bases that match TRBD2. V lost 2 bases to trimming and J lost 0 bases; unmatched junction nucleotides: 5. Germline V lookup: CDR1 MNHNS, CDR2 SASEGT. The CDR3 extends over 18 amino acids. The CDR3 nucleotides are TGTGCCAGCAGTGAACCGGGACTAGCGGGCGTAGCCAAAAACATTCAGTACTTC. This translates into CASSEPGLAGVAKNIQYF.

This rearrangement joins TRBV7-9 to TRBJ2-7, with 8 bases matching TRBD2. V shed 5 bases, J shed 2 bases, and the junction held 17 bases outside the gene matches. The CDR3 extends over 18 amino acids. The germline V gene encodes CDR1 SEHNR and CDR2 FQNEAQ (reference sequence). The CDR3 region is CASSPLLVAGLSPYEQYF. The CDR3 DNA sequence: TGTGCCAGCAGCCCCCTGTTGGTAGCGGGACTGAGTCCCTACGAGCAGTACTTC.

The chain employs TRBV27 and TRBJ1-6; the match to TRBD1 covers 7 bases. The CDR3 runs to 16 residues. Germline trimming cut 8 bases from V and 1 base from J; bases unmatched to any gene: 8. Germline V gene lookup returns CDR1 MNHEY and CDR2 SMNVEV (reference sequence). The CDR3 nucleotides read TGTGCCAGCCGGTCTACAGGGGTATCCTATAATTCACCCCTCCACTTT. Encoded protein: CASRSTGVSYNSPLHF.

The chain couples TRBV5-1 to TRBJ2-7, with TRBD2 as a possible D gene (6 bases). Deletions cut 4 bases from V and 0 bases from J, with 17 bases between. Germline V gene data show CDR1 as SGHRS and CDR2 as YFSETQ. The CDR3 has 16 residues. CDR3 sequence (DNA): TGCGCCAGCAGCCCTCGGGACTCCTACCTCTCCTACGAGCAGTACTTC. Protein product: CASSPRDSYLSYEQYF.

This clone was observed a few times. J is TRBJ2-5 and V is TRBV7-3; maybe TRBD2 (6 bases). V dropped 2 bases and J dropped 0 bases, with 10 bases sitting between them. The CDR3 is 15 residues long. Looked up from germline, CDR1 is SGHTA and CDR2 is FQGTGA. The CDR3 nucleotides read TGTGCCAGCAGCTTATCCGGCGGGAACCAAGAGACCCAGTACTTC. Protein sequence: CASSLSGGNQETQYF.

On this clone: Other DNA sequences within the sample encode an identical CDR3. The DNA of the CDR3 is TGTGCCAGTAGGACAGGACTGAACACTGAAGCTTTCTTT. Translating gives CASRTGLNTEAFF. This rearrangement joins TRBV2 to TRBJ1-1, with TRBD1 identical over 7 bases. The germline V gene encodes CDR1 SNHLY and CDR2 FYNNEI. With V trimmed by 9 bases and J by 0 bases, 4 bases remained unmatched. The CDR3 extends over 13 amino acids.

The chain joins TRBV21-1 to TRBJ2-7; the DNA was not used to check the table's D call, TRBD2. TRBV21-1 is a documented pseudogene. The CDR3 extends over 16 amino acids. The CDR3 is CASSITSGNPSYEQYF. In DNA form, the CDR3 reads TGTGCCAGCAGCATCACTAGCGGGAACCCCTCCTACGAGCAGTACTTC.

This rearrangement joins TRBV6-6 to TRBJ1-5, with D unclear. V gave up 7 bases and J gave up 0 bases, with 7 bases separating them. Looked up from germline, CDR1 is MNHNY and CDR2 is SVGAGI (reference sequence). The CDR3 consists of 13 residues. The CDR3 DNA reads as TGTGCCAGCAAGCAGAATAGCAATCAGCCCCAGCATTTT. The encoded protein is CASKQNSNQPQHF.

The chain combines TRBV19 with TRBJ2-7; 7 bases are a match to TRBD1. The junction had 5 bases not matched to a gene; V was cut back by 5 bases and J by 4 bases. The V gene's germline CDR1 is LNHDA and CDR2 SQIVND (reference sequence). This CDR3 has 13 residues. In nucleotides, the CDR3 is TGTGCCAGTAGTCGAACAGGGGAGTACGAGCAGTACTTC. This translates into CASSRTGEYEQYF.